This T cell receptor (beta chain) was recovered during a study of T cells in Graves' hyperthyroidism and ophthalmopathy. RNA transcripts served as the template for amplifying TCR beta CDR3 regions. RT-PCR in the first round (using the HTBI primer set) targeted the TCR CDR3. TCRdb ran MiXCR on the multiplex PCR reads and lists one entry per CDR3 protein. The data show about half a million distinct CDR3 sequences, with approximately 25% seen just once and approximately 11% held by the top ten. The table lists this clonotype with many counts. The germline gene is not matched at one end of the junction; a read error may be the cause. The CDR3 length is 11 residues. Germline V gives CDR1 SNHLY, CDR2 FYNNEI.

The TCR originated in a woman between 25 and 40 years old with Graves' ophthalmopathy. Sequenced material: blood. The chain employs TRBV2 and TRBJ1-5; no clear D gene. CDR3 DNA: TGTGCCAGCAGGGAAGACCAGCCCCAGCATTTT. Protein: CASREDQPQHF. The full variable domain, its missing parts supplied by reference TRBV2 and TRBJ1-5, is EPEVTQTPSHQVTQMGQEVILRCVPISNHLYFYWYRQILGQKVEFLVSFYNNEISEKSEIFDDQFSVERPDGSNFTLKIRSTKLEDSAMYFCASREDQPQHFGDGTRLSIL.